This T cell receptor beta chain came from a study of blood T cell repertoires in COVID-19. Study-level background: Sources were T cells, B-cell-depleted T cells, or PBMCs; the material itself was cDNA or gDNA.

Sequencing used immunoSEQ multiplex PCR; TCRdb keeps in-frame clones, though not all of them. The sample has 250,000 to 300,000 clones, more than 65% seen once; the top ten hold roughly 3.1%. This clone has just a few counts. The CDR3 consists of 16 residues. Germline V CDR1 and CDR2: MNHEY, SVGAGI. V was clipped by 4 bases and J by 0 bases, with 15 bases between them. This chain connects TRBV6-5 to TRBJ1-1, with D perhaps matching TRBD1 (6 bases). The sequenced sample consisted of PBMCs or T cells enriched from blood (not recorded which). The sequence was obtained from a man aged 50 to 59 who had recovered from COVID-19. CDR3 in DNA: TGTGCCAGCAGTTCCAAGAGAACAGGGCTGAACACTGAAGCTTTCTTT. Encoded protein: CASSSKRTGLNTEAFF.